This TCR beta chain came from a study of metastatic and nonmetastatic thyroid tumors. Study summary: Samples came from malignant and benign thyroid patients, and repertoires were compared across blood and tumor or nodule tissue. Study results and limitations: According to reports, the diversity of TCR beta was significantly higher in malignant thyroid tumors than in benign nodules, and this held in both blood and tumor samples.

As processed by the authors: The distant-metastasis classifier for papillary thyroid cancer was built from CDR3 differences across clinicopathological groups. TCRdb re-called clones via MiXCR from the PCR reads. The V and J calls shown here were made by TCRdb, not taken from the authors' results. The sample gives about 12,000 clones, approximately 32% of which show up once; roughly an eighth is in the top ten. With regard to this clone: Its antigen is not known. Compared with germline, one end of the junction differs, possibly owing to a read error.

Nobody among the patients had been given any treatment before thyroid surgery. The CDR3 contains 19 residues. The germline CDR1 and CDR2 sequences are LNHDA and SQIVND (reference sequence). Source material: tumor tissue. The sequence was obtained from a female donor with papillary thyroid cancer or a benign thyroid nodule (not recorded which). Some clones in this sample may be carry-over from other donors' samples. V and J are TRBV19 and TRBJ2-7, with 16 bases aligning to TRBD2. The CDR3 here is CASSSAPGLAGGPTYEKYF. For the CDR3, the DNA is TGTGCCAGTAGTAGTGCCCCGGGACTAGCGGGAGGGCCGACCTACGAGAAGTACTTC.